One sample yielded the 29 T cell receptor beta chains listed below, sequenced in a study of metastatic and nonmetastatic thyroid tumors. Each patient went into thyroid surgery without having received any treatment. TCRdb re-processed the PCR reads through MiXCR. The table records around 34,000 clones, 15% to 20% of them present only once. Material for sequencing was blood. These receptors were taken from a female donor with papillary thyroid cancer or a benign thyroid nodule (not recorded which). Some clones in this sample may be carry-over from other donors' samples.

V and J are TRBV20-1 and TRBJ1-2; D might be TRBD1 (5 bases). CDR1 and CDR2 from the germline V gene are DFQATT and SNEGSKA (reference sequence). With 5 bases removed from V and 2 bases from J, the gap between germline ends came to 9 bases. The CDR3 length is 12 residues. This CDR3 reads CSAPGVNYGYTF. The CDR3 DNA reads TGCAGTGCTCCGGGGGTCAACTATGGCTACACCTTC.

DNA for the CDR3: TGTGCCAGCAGCCAAGAACTGGCTAGCGGGAGTTACGAGCAGTACTTC. The encoded protein is CASSQELASGSYEQYF. The gene calls are TRBV4-2 and TRBJ2-7, with 10 bases aligning to TRBD2. The CDR3 covers 16 residues. Germline V CDR1 and CDR2: LGHNA, YNFKEQ. The trim removed 0 bases at V and 4 bases at J, leaving 6 bases unmatched.

In this sample, this clone turned up many times. The V call is TRBV7-8, the J call TRBJ2-5; D not certain. V shed 3 bases and J shed 2 bases, with 7 bases lying between them. This CDR3 region has 13 residues. In germline, CDR1 is SGHVS, CDR2 FQNEAQ. The CDR3 is CASSFMGQETQYF. The DNA for the CDR3 is TGTGCCAGCAGCTTCATGGGTCAAGAGACCCAGTACTTC.

At least ten counts were recorded for this clone. CDR3 amino acids: CASSLGVAVTGRHQPQHF. The CDR3 DNA is TGTGCCAGCAGTTTAGGGGTGGCGGTGACAGGACGGCACCAGCCCCAGCATTTT. The V and J genes are TRBV28 and TRBJ1-5, with a weak D call TRBD1 (6 bases). This CDR3 comprises 18 residues. V lost 2 bases and J 7 bases, leaving 24 bases between the germline ends. The germline CDR1 and CDR2 sequences are MDHEN and SYDVKM.

This clone was seen at least ten times. The gene calls are TRBV6-1 and TRBJ1-6, with a weak D call TRBD1 (5 bases). Trimming left V 2 bases short and J 4 bases short, with 9 bases between. Germline CDR1 and CDR2: MNHNS and SASEGT. The CDR3 has 15 residues. In nucleotides, the CDR3 is TGTGCCAGCAGTGAACAGGGACCTTATAATTCACCCCTCCACTTT. This translates into CASSEQGPYNSPLHF.

This clone was seen many times. The CDR3 spells CASSYQGGASYEQYF. For the CDR3, the DNA is TGTGCCAGCAGTTATCAGGGGGGAGCCTCCTACGAGCAGTACTTC. This chain joins TRBV6-5 and TRBJ2-7, with a tentative D call TRBD1 (7 bases). There are 15 residues in the CDR3. V gave up 3 bases and J gave up 0 bases, with 12 bases separating them. Germline V gene lookup returns CDR1 MNHEY and CDR2 SVGAGI.

This clone appeared once. The chain combines TRBV7-2 with TRBJ2-1; D is perhaps TRBD1 (6 bases). Germline V gene sequence: CDR1 SGHTA, CDR2 FQGNSA. V was clipped by 4 bases and J by 9 bases, with 16 bases between them. The CDR3 is made up of 14 amino acids. CDR3 coding DNA: TGTGCCAGCAGCTCCCCCGGTAACAGGGCTGAGCAGTTCTTC. Its protein is CASSSPGNRAEQFF.

This clone was found many times. The genes are TRBV20-1 and TRBJ2-7, with 8 bases matching TRBD1. This CDR3 spans 13 amino acids. The trim removed 5 bases at V and 3 bases at J, leaving 6 bases unmatched. CDR1 is DFQATT and CDR2 is SNEGSKA in the germline V gene (reference sequence). Written as DNA, the CDR3 is TGCAGTGCTTCCCGGACAGGGTTCTACGAGCAGTACTTC. Its translation is CSASRTGFYEQYF.

V is TRBV4-2 and J is TRBJ1-1, with D hard to call. Trimming left V 3 bases short and J 1 base short, with 15 bases between. The V gene's germline CDR1 is LGHNA and CDR2 YNFKEQ. The CDR3 is 16 residues long. The CDR3: CASSQEGGRSNTEAFF. CDR3 sequence (DNA): TGTGCCAGCAGCCAGGAGGGAGGGCGATCGAACACTGAAGCTTTCTTT.

The table lists this clone with a few counts. The V call is TRBV28, the J call TRBJ2-7; the D is unclear. The CDR3 extends over 13 amino acids. V was clipped by 6 bases and J by 5 bases, with 14 bases between them. The V gene's germline CDR1 is MDHEN and CDR2 SYDVKM. In DNA, the CDR3 is TGTGCCAGCAGGATGACAACCAGCCACGAGCAGTACTTC. This codes for CASRMTTSHEQYF.

Many counts were recorded for this clone. The chain employs TRBV18 and TRBJ2-1, with TRBD2 identical over 12 bases. Germline V gene lookup returns CDR1 KGHSH and CDR2 LQKENI. V was pared by 6 bases and J by 8 bases, with 8 bases of the junction left unmatched. This CDR3 has 15 residues. CDR3 loop: CASSPLAGGVDEQFF. The CDR3 DNA reads TGTGCCAGCTCGCCGCTAGCGGGAGGGGTGGATGAGCAGTTCTTC.

This clone was seen ten or more times. The chain is built from TRBV28 and TRBJ2-7, with 14 positions matching TRBD2. The ends lost 6 bases at V and 2 bases at J; junction bases unmatched: 0. The length of the CDR3 is 14 residues. Looked up from germline, CDR1 is MDHEN and CDR2 is SYDVKM. CDR3 region: CASRGLAGAYEQYF. The CDR3 DNA reads as TGTGCCAGCAGGGGACTAGCGGGGGCCTACGAGCAGTACTTC.

This clone was counted at least ten times. The genes are TRBV20-1 and TRBJ1-2; TRBD1 matches 9 bases. Trimming removed 6 bases from V and 8 bases from J; junction bases left unmatched: 10. In germline, CDR1 is DFQATT, CDR2 SNEGSKA (reference sequence). This CDR3 spans 13 amino acids. The CDR3 is CSAPNWDRDGYTF. DNA of the CDR3: TGCAGTGCGCCCAATTGGGACAGGGACGGCTACACCTTC.

In this sample, this clone turned up many times. The chain employs TRBV6-2 or TRBV6-3 and TRBJ1-2; no clear D. Germline CDR1 MNHEY, CDR2 SVGEGT. Trimming cost V 0 bases and J 5 bases, with 7 bases left between them. The CDR3 has 13 amino acids. The CDR3 DNA reads as TGTGCCAGCAGTTACTCTCGGGGATATGGCTACACCTTC. Residues: CASSYSRGYGYTF.

This clone was found a few times. This chain joins TRBV19 and TRBJ1-4; D gene unclear. Germline loops: CDR1 LNHDA, CDR2 SQIVND (reference sequence). The CDR3 is 13 residues long. CDR3 amino acids: CESTTETNEKLFF. The CDR3 DNA follows: TGTGAAAGTACCACCGAGACTAATGAAAAACTGTTTTTT.

This clone has more than one count but fewer than ten. A much larger clonotype is one base distant, so this may be a read error. This sample includes further DNA sequences coding for the same CDR3. This chain links TRBV12-3 or TRBV12-4 with TRBJ2-1, with D perhaps TRBD1 (6 bases). The CDR3 extends over 12 amino acids. The V end lost 5 bases, the J end lost 7 bases, and 9 bases lay between the germline ends. CDR3 DNA sequence: TGTGCCAGCAGTCATAGGGGGAATGAGCAGTTCTTC. Translating gives CASSHRGNEQFF.

The table lists this clone with a count of one. The chain is built from TRBV7-8 and TRBJ2-1; possible D gene TRBD1, 6 bases. CDR1 and CDR2 from the germline V gene are SGHVS and FQNEAQ. This CDR3 has 14 residues. V shed 3 bases and J shed 2 bases, with 8 bases lying between them. CDR3 sequence (DNA): TGTGCCAGCAGCTTGACAGGTCCCTACAATGAGCAGTTCTTC. This gives the protein CASSLTGPYNEQFF. Full variable domain (remainder filled in from reference TRBV7-8 and TRBJ2-1): GAGVSQSPRYKVAKRGQDVALRCDPISGHVSLFWYQQALGQGPEFLTYFQNEAQLDKSGLPSDRFFAERPEGSVSTLKIQRTQQEDSAVYLCASSLTGPYNEQFFGPGTRLTVL.

This clone was detected many times. The chain is built from TRBV27 and TRBJ2-7; TRBD2 is a possible D gene (7 bases). CDR3 length equals 13 residues. CDR1 and CDR2 (germline): MNHEY, SMNVEV (reference sequence). Trimming took 2 bases from V and 6 from J, leaving 11 bases between them. The CDR3 reads CASSLAGAAEQYF. The CDR3 bases are TGTGCCAGCAGTTTAGCGGGGGCGGCCGAGCAGTACTTC.

This clone showed up many times. This chain uses TRBV20-1 with TRBJ2-5; TRBD2 is a possible D gene (5 bases). Germline V lookup: CDR1 DFQATT, CDR2 SNEGSKA (reference sequence). The CDR3 is 13 amino acids. The V end lost 5 bases, the J end lost 5 bases, and 15 bases lay between the germline ends. CDR3 amino acids: CSALGLQAETQYF. The DNA of the CDR3 is TGCAGTGCTCTAGGACTCCAAGCGGAGACCCAGTACTTC.

This clone came up a few times. The chain joins TRBV28 to TRBJ2-2; 7 bases line up with TRBD2. CDR3 size: 15 residues. CDR1 is MDHEN, CDR2 SYDVKM, per germline. The V segment lost 5 bases and the J segment 3 bases; nucleotides outside the gene matches: 6. CDR3 amino acids: CASSQPGLHTGELFF. DNA of the CDR3: TGTGCCAGCAGTCAACCGGGACTACACACCGGGGAGCTGTTTTTT.

By sample fraction, this clone is medium-sized (0.01 to 0.1%). Other DNA variants within this sample encode the same CDR3. The chain carries TRBV6-2 or TRBV6-3 and TRBJ2-7; possible D gene TRBD2, 7 bases. Trimming shortened V by 2 bases and J by 2 bases, and 16 bases separated the two germline ends. Germline CDR1 and CDR2: MNHEY and SVGEGT. This CDR3 has 16 amino acids. CDR3 DNA: TGTGCCAGCAGTTACGGGGGGGCCGGGAGTGCCTACGAGCAGTACTTC. Amino acids: CASSYGGAGSAYEQYF.

Concerning this clone itself: At one boundary the junction diverges from the germline segment, which might be a read error. V and J are TRBV6-1 and TRBJ1-1; TRBD1 might be the D (6 bases). Germline V gives CDR1 MNHNS, CDR2 SASEGT. The CDR3 has 15 residues. The CDR3 spells CASSEAPGATTKAFF. The CDR3 DNA reads as TGTGCCAGCAGTGAAGCACCGGGGGCGACCACTAAAGCTTTCTTT.

This clone was seen more than once but under ten times. The chain joins TRBV20-1 to TRBJ1-6, with D possibly TRBD1 on 6 matching bases. The V gene lost 3 bases and the J gene lost 6 bases, with 15 bases spanning the gap. Looked up from germline, CDR1 is DFQATT and CDR2 is SNEGSKA (reference sequence). This CDR3 contains 15 residues. This CDR3 reads CSASRGVFFNSPLHF. CDR3 bases: TGCAGTGCTAGCAGGGGCGTTTTCTTTAATTCACCCCTCCACTTT.

This clone was seen repeatedly, ten times or more. Since a much larger clone is just one base distant, this may be a read error. This specimen includes other DNA sequences encoding the same CDR3. The chain is built from TRBV30 and TRBJ1-6, with D unresolved. Looked up from germline, CDR1 is GTSNPN and CDR2 is SVGIG (reference sequence). CDR3 length: 13 residues. V was trimmed by 3 bases and J by 10 bases, leaving 13 bases between them. CDR3 protein: CAWSASQASPLHF. CDR3 nucleotides: TGTGCCTGGAGCGCCTCGCAGGCCTCACCCCTCCACTTT.

This clone turned up a few times. A single base separates this from a much larger clone, so it may be a read error. The chain links TRBV11-1 to TRBJ2-5, with 10 bases identical to TRBD2. Germline assignment: CDR1 SGHAT and CDR2 FQDESV (reference sequence). There are 15 residues in the CDR3. The CDR3 DNA is TGTGCCAGCAGCTTAAGACTAGCGGGCCAAGAGACCCATTACTTC. Amino acid sequence: CASSLRLAGQETHYF.

The V and J genes are TRBV20-1 and TRBJ1-5; TRBD1 might be the D (6 bases). The CDR3 contains 18 residues. Trimming cost V 6 bases and J 2 bases, with 26 bases left between them. CDR1 DFQATT and CDR2 SNEGSKA come from the germline V gene (reference sequence). CDR3: CSAIVLLIGQSGNQPQHF. As DNA, the CDR3 is TGCAGTGCAATTGTCTTGTTAATTGGACAGAGCGGCAATCAGCCCCAGCATTTT.

This clone came up a few times. The rearrangement links TRBV19 to TRBJ2-7; TRBD1 matches 9 bases. CDR1 and CDR2 from the germline V gene are LNHDA and SQIVND (reference sequence). The junction had 7 bases not matched to a gene; V was cut back by 6 bases and J by 1 base. This CDR3 has 15 amino acids. Here the CDR3 reads CASREGQGDSYEQYF. The CDR3 DNA reads TGTGCCAGTAGGGAGGGACAGGGTGATTCCTACGAGCAGTACTTC.

Many counts were recorded for this clone. One end of the junction varies from germline; a read error may be responsible. CDR3 sequence: CASSRTATNEKLFF. CDR3 DNA sequence: TGTGCCAGTAGCCGGACAGCAACAAATGAAAAACTGTTTTTT. V gene TRBV19 combines with J gene TRBJ1-4; TRBD1 is a possible D gene (6 bases). The CDR3 spans 14 residues. Germline lookup yields CDR1 LNHDA and CDR2 SQIVND (reference sequence).

The table lists this clone with many counts. Other DNA sequences in the sample encode the same CDR3. This rearrangement joins TRBV5-4 to TRBJ1-6; 8 nucleotides line up with TRBD1. Trimming took 5 bases from V and 7 from J; bases not matched to a gene: 8. The V gene's germline CDR1 is SGHNT and CDR2 YYREEE (reference sequence). CDR3 length: 15 amino acids. The CDR3: CASSTQQGGNSPLHF. In DNA form, the CDR3 reads TGTGCCAGCAGTACCCAACAGGGGGGAAATTCACCCCTCCACTTT.